Described below is a single T cell receptor beta chain sequence and its context. Original analysis: Reference gene primer amplification yielded estimated nucleated cell counts. Repertoires were generated with immunoSEQ multiplex PCR, while TCRdb's copy carries only in-frame clones and drops some. V, J and clone size were drawn from that table, and D and trimming were deduced from the DNA. The sample yields more than 45,000 clones, more than 75% seen once. Germline CDR1 and CDR2: SGHVS and FQNEAQ. The V and J ends lost 5 bases and 6 bases respectively, with 9 bases between them. This CDR3 has 12 amino acids. The source of the sample is a study of blood T cell repertoires in COVID-19. At the level of the study: PBMCs, B-cell-depleted T cells, or T cells provided the cDNA or gDNA that made up the material.

Seattle's cohort entered during active infection and was followed longitudinally. The chain combines TRBV7-8 with TRBJ2-3, with D perhaps TRBD2 (5 bases). Material: peripheral blood. The sequence was obtained from an elderly woman with COVID-19, enrolled during active disease. The CDR3 spells CASSPTRDTQYF. The DNA of the CDR3 is TGTGCCAGCAGCCCCACTAGGGATACGCAGTATTTT.